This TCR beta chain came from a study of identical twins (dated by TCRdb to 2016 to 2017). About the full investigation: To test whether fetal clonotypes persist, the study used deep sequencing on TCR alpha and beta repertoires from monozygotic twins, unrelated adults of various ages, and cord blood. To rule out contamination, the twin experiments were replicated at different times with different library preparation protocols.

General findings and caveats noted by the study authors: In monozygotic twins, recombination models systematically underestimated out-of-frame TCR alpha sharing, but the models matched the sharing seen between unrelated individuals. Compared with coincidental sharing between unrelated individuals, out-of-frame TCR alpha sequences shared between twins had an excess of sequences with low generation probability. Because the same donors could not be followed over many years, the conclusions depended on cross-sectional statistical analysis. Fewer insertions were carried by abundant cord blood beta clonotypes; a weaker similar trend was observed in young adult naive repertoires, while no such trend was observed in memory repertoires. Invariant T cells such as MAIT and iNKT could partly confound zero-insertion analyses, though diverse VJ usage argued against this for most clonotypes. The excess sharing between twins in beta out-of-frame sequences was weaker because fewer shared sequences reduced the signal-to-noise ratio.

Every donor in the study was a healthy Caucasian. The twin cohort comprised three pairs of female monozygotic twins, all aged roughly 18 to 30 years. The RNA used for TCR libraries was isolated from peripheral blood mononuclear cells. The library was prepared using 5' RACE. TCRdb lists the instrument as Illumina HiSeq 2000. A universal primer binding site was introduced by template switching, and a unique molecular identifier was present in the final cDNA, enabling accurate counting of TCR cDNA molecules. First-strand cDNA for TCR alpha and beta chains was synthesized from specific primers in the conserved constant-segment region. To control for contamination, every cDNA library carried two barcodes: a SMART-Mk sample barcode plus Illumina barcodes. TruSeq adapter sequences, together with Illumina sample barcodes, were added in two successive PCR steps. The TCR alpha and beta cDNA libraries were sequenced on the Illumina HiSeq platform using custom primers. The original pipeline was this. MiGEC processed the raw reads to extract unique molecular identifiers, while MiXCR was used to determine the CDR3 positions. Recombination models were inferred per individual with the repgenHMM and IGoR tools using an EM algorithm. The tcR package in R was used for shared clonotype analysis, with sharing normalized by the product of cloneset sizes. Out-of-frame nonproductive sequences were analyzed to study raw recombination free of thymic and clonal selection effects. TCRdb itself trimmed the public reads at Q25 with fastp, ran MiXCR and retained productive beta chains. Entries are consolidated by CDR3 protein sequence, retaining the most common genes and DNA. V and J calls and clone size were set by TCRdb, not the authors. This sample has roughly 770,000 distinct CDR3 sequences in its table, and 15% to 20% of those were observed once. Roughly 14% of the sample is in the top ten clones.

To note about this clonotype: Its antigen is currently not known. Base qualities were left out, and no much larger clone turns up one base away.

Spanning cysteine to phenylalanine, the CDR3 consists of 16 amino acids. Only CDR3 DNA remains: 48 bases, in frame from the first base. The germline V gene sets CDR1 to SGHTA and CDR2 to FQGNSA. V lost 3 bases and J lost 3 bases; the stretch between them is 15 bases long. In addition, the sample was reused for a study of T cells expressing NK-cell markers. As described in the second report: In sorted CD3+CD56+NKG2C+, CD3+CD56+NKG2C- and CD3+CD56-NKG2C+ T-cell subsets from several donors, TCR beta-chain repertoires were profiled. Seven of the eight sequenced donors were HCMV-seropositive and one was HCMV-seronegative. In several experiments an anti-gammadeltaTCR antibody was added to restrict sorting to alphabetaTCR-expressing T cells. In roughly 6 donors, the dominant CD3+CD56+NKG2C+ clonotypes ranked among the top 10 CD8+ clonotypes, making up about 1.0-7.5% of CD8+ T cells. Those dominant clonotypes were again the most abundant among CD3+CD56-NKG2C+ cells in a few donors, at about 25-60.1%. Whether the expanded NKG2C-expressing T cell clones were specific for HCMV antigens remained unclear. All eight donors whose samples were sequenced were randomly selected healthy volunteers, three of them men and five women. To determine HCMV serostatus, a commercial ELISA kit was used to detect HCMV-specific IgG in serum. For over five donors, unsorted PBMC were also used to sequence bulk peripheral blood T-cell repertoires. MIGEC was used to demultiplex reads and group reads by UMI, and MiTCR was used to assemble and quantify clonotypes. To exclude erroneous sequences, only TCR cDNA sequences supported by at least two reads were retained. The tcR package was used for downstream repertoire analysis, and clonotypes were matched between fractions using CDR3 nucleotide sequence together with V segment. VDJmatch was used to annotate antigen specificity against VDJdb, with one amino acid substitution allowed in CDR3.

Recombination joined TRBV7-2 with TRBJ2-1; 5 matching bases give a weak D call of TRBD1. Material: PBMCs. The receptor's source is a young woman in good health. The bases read TGTGCCAGCAGCTTGGGGCTAGTGGGGATCTACAATGAGCAGTTCTTC. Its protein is CASSLGLVGIYNEQFF.